This TCR beta chain emerged from a study of cytomegalovirus exposure and HLA in healthy donors. General study results and limits: It was 150 to 200 TCR beta chains that were listed as cytomegalovirus-associated. Most TCR sequences were uncommon, yet certain public TCRs appeared in many donors.

The study sampled nominally healthy donors, though unrecorded immune exposures were likely. Vbeta (60) and Jbeta (13) primers were used in the PCR. Libraries were prepared by immunoSEQ multiplex PCR; TCRdb keeps only in-frame clonotypes and omits some of them. This table holds tens of thousands of clones, roughly 84% found once. Details on this clone: The antigen is unknown.

CDR3 length: 15 amino acids. V lost 2 bases to trimming and J lost 4 bases, with 11 bases between them. Per the germline V gene, CDR1 is MNHEY and CDR2 is SMNVEV (reference sequence). The TCR originated in a woman in her twenties or thirties in good health and CMV-seronegative. Sequencing used PBMCs. The chain combines TRBV27 with TRBJ2-2; D not resolved. The CDR3 here is CASSLGPQLTGELFF. CDR3 nucleotide sequence: TGTGCCAGCAGTTTAGGGCCACAGCTCACCGGGGAGCTGTTTTTT.